The 4 T cell receptor beta chains presented below share a single source sample, sequenced in a study of graft-versus-host responses after intestinal transplantation. Sequencing was performed with immunoSEQ multiplex PCR; in TCRdb, only in-frame clones are kept and a portion is missing. The sample contains some 70,000 clones, more than 75% of which appear only once. The antigens these receptors bind are not known. This specimen consisted of unstimulated CD8+ T cells sorted from spleen or lymph node cells, obtained before transplant. These receptors originate from a human donor who was the organ donor for an intestinal transplant.

In this sample, this clone turned up once. The rearrangement uses TRBV5-6 and TRBJ1-1; weak D call: TRBD1 (5 bases). Looked up from germline, CDR1 is SGHDT and CDR2 is YYEEEE. V lost 4 bases and J 11 bases, leaving 15 bases between the germline ends. The CDR3 is 12 residues long. As DNA, the CDR3 is TGTGCCAGCAGCCAGAGCGGGACTTTGGCTTTCTTT. As protein: CASSQSGTLAFF. The full variable domain, in which reference TRBV5-6 and TRBJ1-1 provide the parts outside the CDR3, is DAGVTQSPTHLIKTRGQQVTLRCSPKSGHDTVSWYQQALGQGPQFIFQYYEEEERQRGNFPDRFSGHQFPNYSSELNVNALLLGDSALYLCASSQSGTLAFFGQGTRLTVV.

This chain uses TRBV28 with TRBJ2-7; D is perhaps TRBD1 or TRBD2 (5 bases each). V was cut by 4 bases and J by 2 bases, with 18 bases left in between. Germline values: CDR1 MDHEN, CDR2 SYDVKM. The CDR3 contains 16 residues. The CDR3 region is CASSSHHSGGPYEQYF. The DNA of the CDR3 is TGTGCCAGCAGTTCGCACCACAGTGGGGGACCCTACGAGCAGTACTTC.

Judged by abundance, this clone is large. Here the CDR3 reads CASSQDKIGSGFYGYTF. The CDR3 DNA reads as TGTGCCAGCAGCCAAGATAAGATTGGCTCCGGCTTCTATGGCTACACCTTC. The chain links TRBV4-2 to TRBJ1-2; D ambiguous. Germline values: CDR1 LGHNA, CDR2 YNFKEQ. This CDR3 has 17 residues. Deletions cut 0 bases from V and 4 bases from J, with 18 bases between.

The rearrangement links TRBV30 to TRBJ1-1; the D gene is possibly TRBD1 (5 bases). Trimming shortened V by 7 bases and J by 6 bases, and 21 bases separated the two germline ends. Per the germline V gene, CDR1 is GTSNPN and CDR2 is SVGIG (reference sequence). The CDR3 sequence is 14 residues long. DNA of the CDR3: TGTGCCTCGGATAGGGTGACAGCCCGTGCTGAAGCTTTCTTT. Amino acids: CASDRVTARAEAFF.